This record looks at one T cell receptor beta chain sequence and its context. Its target is unknown. Study-wide findings and caveats: Greatest tumor Treg TCR overlap was with tumor naive CD4+ cells.

Full-length variable regions came from constant-region reverse primers plus semi-nested Nested Universal Primer A PCR. TCRdb re-analysed the 5' RACE reads in MiXCR, keeping a single row per CDR3 protein. The sample carries roughly 8,200 distinct CDR3 sequences, 55% to 80% recorded once. The sequence was obtained from a female donor with breast cancer. Sequencing was done on a sample of tumor-infiltrating naive CD4+ T cells sorted from the breast tumor. Indicated subset: naive CD4+ T cells, CD4+CD45RA+CD25-.

Here the CDR3 DNA reads TGCGCCAGCAGCTTGGATCAGGGGGGCACTGAAGCTTTCTTT. Protein sequence: CASSLDQGGTEAFF. V is TRBV5-1 and J is TRBJ1-1; 7 bases align to TRBD1. Trimming cost V 0 bases and J 4 bases; bases outside gene matches: 3. CDR3 length equals 14 residues. The germline gives CDR1 SGHRS, CDR2 YFSETQ.